The 25 T cell receptor beta chains in this list originate from one sample, sequenced in a study of breast tumors, draining lymph nodes, adjacent tissues. Samples came from axillary lymph nodes draining the breast cancer. Each CDR3 protein gets one entry after TCRdb re-called the multiplex PCR reads with MiXCR. The sample lists nearly 200,000 distinct CDR3 sequences, roughly 31% occurring once. Sequences were obtained from axillary lymph node tissue. These receptors were taken from a female donor with breast cancer. Some clones in this sample may be carry-over from other donors' samples.

This clonotype was picked up a small number of times. Germline is not matched at one junction end, which may reflect a read error. The gene calls are TRBV14 and TRBJ2-1; 7 bases agree with TRBD2. Germline CDR1 reads SGHDN; CDR2 reads FVKESK. This CDR3 is 14 amino acids long. The CDR3 DNA reads as TGTGCCAGCAGCAGAGCGGGGCCGTACAATGAGCAGTCCTTC. This codes for CASSRAGPYNEQSF.

This clonotype was counted at least ten times. V is TRBV5-6 and J is TRBJ1-2, with D unclear. This CDR3 is 13 amino acids long. Trimming left V 0 bases short and J 12 bases short, with 15 bases between. Germline CDR1 is SGHDT and CDR2 is YYEEEE. CDR3 sequence reads: CASSLGYGGGNTF. DNA for the CDR3: TGTGCCAGCAGCTTGGGGTATGGAGGTGGGAACACCTTC.

The V call is TRBV6-2 or TRBV6-3, the J call TRBJ2-7; D is unclear. The V gene lost 5 bases and the J gene lost 1 base, with 21 bases spanning the gap. The germline V gene encodes CDR1 MNHEY and CDR2 SVGEGT. This CDR3 region has 17 residues. The CDR3 is CASSPPYGVAVSYEQYF. In DNA, the CDR3 is TGTGCCAGCAGTCCCCCCTATGGGGTGGCGGTGTCCTACGAGCAGTACTTC.

In this sample, this clonotype turned up many times. The chain has TRBV3-1 and TRBJ2-2; no clear D gene. Looked up from germline, CDR1 is LGHDT and CDR2 is YNNKEL (reference sequence). This CDR3 contains 12 residues. V gave up 6 bases and J gave up 6 bases, with 8 bases separating them. CDR3 in DNA: TGTGCCAGCAGAGCCTGGTCCGGGGAGCTGTTTTTT. Translating it yields CASRAWSGELFF.

In its sample, this clonotype was seen many times. The chain recombines TRBV5-1 with TRBJ2-3; 8 nucleotides agree with TRBD2. Germline V gene lookup returns CDR1 SGHRS and CDR2 YFSETQ. V trimming: 0 bases; J trimming: 0 bases; junction bases outside the gene matches: 3. The CDR3 is 16 residues long. CDR3 amino acids: CASSLGGGTSTDTQYF. CDR3 DNA sequence: TGCGCCAGCAGCTTGGGCGGGGGGACTAGCACAGATACGCAGTATTTT.

A note on this clonotype: This sequence may be a read error, since a much larger clone differs from it by one base. No conserved phenylalanine or tryptophan is present at the end of the CDR3, so a read error is the likely explanation. V is TRBV7-9 and J is TRBJ2-7; D unclear. The germline V gene has CDR1 SEHNR and CDR2 FQNEAQ (reference sequence). The CDR3 extends over 14 amino acids. V gave up 6 bases and J gave up 4 bases, with 16 bases separating them. In DNA, the CDR3 is TGTGCCAGCAGACCCCAAGCAGGAACTTACGAGCAGTACCTC. As protein: CASRPQAGTYEQYL.

The chain is built from TRBV24-1 and TRBJ1-5; D not certain. The CDR3 covers 17 residues. Looked up from germline, CDR1 is KGHDR and CDR2 is SFDVKD. The V and J ends lost 3 bases and 8 bases respectively, with 22 bases between them. The CDR3 DNA reads as TGTGCCACCAGTGATCAGACGGCTAGCGGGGATAATGAGCCCCAGCATTTT. Amino acid sequence: CATSDQTASGDNEPQHF.

The V and J genes are TRBV4-1 and TRBJ1-1; a possible D gene is TRBD1 (5 bases). Trimming took off 0 bases at V and 6 bases at J, with 14 bases between the two ends. This CDR3 contains 15 residues. In germline, CDR1 is MGHRA, CDR2 YSYEKL. This chain's CDR3 is CASSQDRRDAAEAFF. CDR3 nucleotides: TGCGCCAGCAGCCAAGATCGTCGGGACGCCGCTGAAGCTTTCTTT.

This clonotype showed up many times. The CDR3: CASSSRQGLRLNSPLHF. DNA for the CDR3: TGTGCCAGCAGTTCGCGACAGGGGCTTAGGCTGAATTCACCCCTCCACTTT. This chain joins TRBV12-3 or TRBV12-4 and TRBJ1-6; 8 nucleotides agree with TRBD1. The CDR3 is 17 residues long. J gave up 7 bases and V 4 bases, and 12 bases lay outside the gene matches.

A remark on this clonotype: Being one base from a much bigger clone, this may be a read error. The rearrangement joins TRBV5-1 to TRBJ2-1, with 9 nucleotides matching TRBD1. This CDR3 is 13 amino acids long. Looked up from germline, CDR1 is SGHRS and CDR2 is YFSETQ. J gave up 8 bases and V 3 bases, and 3 bases lay outside the gene matches. CDR3 sequence reads: CASSYTGGDEQFF. The CDR3 coding sequence is TGCGCCAGCAGCTATACAGGGGGCGATGAGCAGTTCTTC.

This clonotype appeared many times. V gene TRBV10-2 combines with J gene TRBJ1-5; D is unresolved. Deletions cut 7 bases from V and 3 bases from J, with 10 bases between. This CDR3 spans 13 amino acids. The germline CDR1 and CDR2 sequences are WSHSY and SAAADI. CDR3 coding DNA: TGCGCCAGCAAGCGGGCGGCCAATCAGCCCCAGCATTTT. It encodes CASKRAANQPQHF.

This clonotype has only a few counts. Given a much more abundant clone one base away, this may be a read error. The chain joins TRBV20-1 to TRBJ1-2; D not certain. The CDR3 is 13 amino acids. CDR1 DFQATT and CDR2 SNEGSKA come from the germline V gene (reference sequence). The CDR3 loop reads CSTIHGVDYAYTF. In DNA, the CDR3 is TGCAGTACCATCCACGGGGTCGACTATGCCTACACCTTC.

Turning to this clonotype: This sequence is one base from a far larger clone and is likely a read error. This sequence joins TRBV20-1 and TRBJ2-5, with a weak D call TRBD2 (5 bases). The CDR3 runs 11 residues. Germline loops: CDR1 DFQATT, CDR2 SNEGSKA (reference sequence). CDR3 coding DNA: TGCGGTGCGAGGGTTCAAGAGACCCAGTCCTTC. Translating it yields CGARVQETQSF.

The gene calls are TRBV12-3 or TRBV12-4 and TRBJ2-7, with D perhaps TRBD1 (5 bases). V was shortened by 3 bases and J by 2 bases, with 14 bases between the two germline ends. CDR3 length: 15 residues. The CDR3, as DNA: TGTGCCAGCAGTTTCGCCGACAGACCTCCCTACGAGCAGTACTTC. The encoded protein is CASSFADRPPYEQYF.

The V and J genes are TRBV7-8 and TRBJ2-7; tentatively, D is TRBD1 or TRBD2 (7 bases each). Trimming shortened V by 0 bases and J by 3 bases, and 12 bases separated the two germline ends. From germline, CDR1 is SGHVS and CDR2 FQNEAQ. CDR3 size: 15 residues. The CDR3 coding sequence is TGTGCCAGCAGCTTAGCTCAGGGGGGGATCTACGAGCAGTACTTC. The encoded protein is CASSLAQGGIYEQYF. The full variable domain, its missing parts supplied by reference TRBV7-8 and TRBJ2-7, is GAGVSQSPRYKVAKRGQDVALRCDPISGHVSLFWYQQALGQGPEFLTYFQNEAQLDKSGLPSDRFFAERPEGSVSTLKIQRTQQEDSAVYLCASSLAQGGIYEQYFGPGTRLTVT.

In its sample, this clonotype was seen many times. The rearrangement links TRBV6-1 to TRBJ1-5, with 7 bases lining up with TRBD1. Germline CDR1 is MNHNS and CDR2 is SASEGT. V trimming: 2 bases; J trimming: 6 bases; junction bases outside the gene matches: 10. The CDR3 is 16 residues long. The CDR3 here is CASSETPGQHTQPQHF. Written as DNA, the CDR3 is TGTGCCAGCAGTGAAACCCCGGGACAGCACACTCAGCCCCAGCATTTT.

This clonotype was recorded many times. This CDR3 reads CASSRVITGSGNTIYF. In nucleotides, the CDR3 is TGTGCCAGCAGCAGAGTTATTACAGGGTCTGGAAACACCATATATTTT. The V gene is TRBV5-5, the J gene TRBJ1-3; tentatively, D is TRBD1 (6 bases). CDR1 is SGHKS and CDR2 is YYEKEE in the germline V gene (reference sequence). V lost 4 bases, J lost 1 base, and 15 bases lay in between. The CDR3 consists of 16 residues. Variable domain in full (rest from reference TRBV5-5 and TRBJ1-3): DAGVTQSPTHLIKTRGQQVTLRCSPISGHKSVSWYQQVLGQGPQFIFQYYEKEERGRGNFPDRFSARQFPNYSSELNVNALLLGDSALYLCASSRVITGSGNTIYFGEGSWLTVV.

This clonotype was detected many times. This chain uses TRBV11-2 with TRBJ2-5; D uncertain. There are 14 residues in the CDR3. With 5 bases removed from V and 1 base from J, the gap between germline ends came to 11 bases. The germline V gene has CDR1 SGHAT and CDR2 FQNNGV. CDR3 sequence reads: CASSRRPSQETQYF. DNA for the CDR3: TGTGCCAGCAGCCGTAGGCCCTCCCAAGAGACCCAGTACTTC.

This clonotype came up many times. The rearrangement links TRBV5-6 to TRBJ2-2, with 10 positions matching TRBD2. The CDR3 totals 17 residues. V lost 1 base, J lost 5 bases, and 8 bases stayed unmatched. Germline CDR1 SGHDT, CDR2 YYEEEE. The CDR3 DNA is TGTGCCAGCAGCTTGAGGTCGGGTAGCGGGAGGACCGGGGAGCTGTTTTTT. Its translation: CASSLRSGSGRTGELFF.

The V gene is TRBV5-1, the J gene TRBJ2-3, with 11 bases matching TRBD2. The V gene end was trimmed by 0 bases and the J gene end by 11 bases; junction bases not matched to a gene: 11. CDR3 length equals 16 residues. Germline assignment: CDR1 SGHRS and CDR2 YFSETQ. The CDR3 reads CASSLAASGGYNEQYF. CDR3 sequence (DNA): TGCGCCAGCAGCTTGGCCGCTAGCGGGGGGTACAATGAGCAGTATTTT.

There are many counts of this clonotype. The chain couples TRBV3-1 to TRBJ2-7, with D perhaps matching TRBD1 (5 bases). V was pared by 1 base and J by 2 bases, with 6 bases between. This CDR3 spans 13 amino acids. CDR1 and CDR2 from the germline V gene are LGHDT and YNNKEL (reference sequence). The CDR3: CASSQARAYEQYF. Here the CDR3 DNA reads TGTGCCAGCAGCCAAGCCAGGGCCTACGAGCAGTACTTC.

This clonotype was picked up many times. One end of the junction fails to match germline, which may point to a read error. The chain combines TRBV7-2 with TRBJ2-1; possible D gene TRBD1, 5 bases. Germline CDR1 is SGHTA and CDR2 is FQGNSA. The CDR3 extends over 13 amino acids. The CDR3 coding sequence is TGTGCCAGCACCTTATCAGGGAAGGGTGAGCAGTTCTTC. As protein: CASTLSGKGEQFF.

V usage is TRBV5-8 and J usage is TRBJ1-1; D call uncertain. V lost 4 bases and J lost 0, with 10 bases in between. Germline lookup yields CDR1 SGHTS and CDR2 YDEGEE. CDR3 size: 14 residues. CDR3 in amino acids: CASSLDNMNTEAFF. DNA of the CDR3: TGTGCCAGCAGCCTAGACAACATGAACACTGAAGCTTTCTTT.

This clonotype was picked up many times. The rearrangement uses TRBV20-1 and TRBJ2-5, with 7 bases aligning to TRBD1. The CDR3 runs to 14 residues. The germline CDR1 and CDR2 sequences are DFQATT and SNEGSKA (reference sequence). V trimming: 5 bases; J trimming: 5 bases; junction bases outside the gene matches: 11. This CDR3 reads CSASVDRSRETQYF. In DNA form, the CDR3 reads TGCAGTGCTTCAGTGGACAGGAGCAGGGAGACCCAGTACTTC.

In its sample, this clonotype was seen many times. The chain has TRBV2 and TRBJ1-2; 7 bases line up with TRBD1. This CDR3 is built from 15 residues. With 5 bases clipped from V and 7 bases from J, the junction kept 13 bases outside the gene matches. Germline CDR1 reads SNHLY; CDR2 reads FYNNEI. As DNA, the CDR3 is TGTGCCAGCAGTACCTCCCGCCGCGCAGGGGGTGGCTACACCTTC. Its translation: CASSTSRRAGGGYTF.